This TCR beta chain stems from a study of Tregs in tolerant kidney transplant recipients. Germline V lookup: CDR1 PRHDT, CDR2 FYEKMQ (reference sequence). CDR3 length: 17 residues. Trimming cost V 5 bases and J 0 bases; bases outside gene matches: 8. Thawed PBMCs were FACS-sorted into unstimulated CD4+CD25+CD127- regulatory T cells, CD4+CD25- non-regulatory cells, CD4 and CD8 cells. Measured with immunoSEQ multiplex PCR; TCRdb has only the in-frame clones, and not every one. The sample holds about 30,000 clones. Comment on this clone: Read data end 3 residues before the CDR3 end; the end is taken from the germline J gene.

The sequenced sample was CD8+ T cells from blood, obtained before the transplant. The chain is built from TRBV13 and TRBJ2-7; 12 bases map to TRBD2. This clonotype originated in a human donor who received a combined kidney and bone marrow transplant. CDR3 region: CASSPSLAGGPSYEQYF. Partial CDR3 DNA: TGTGCCAGCAGCCCCTCCCTAGCGGGAGGGCCCTCCTACGAG.